These 22 T cell receptor beta chains were sequenced from one sample in a study of shared clonotypes between healthy human individuals. Here immunoSEQ multiplex PCR was the method, and the copy in TCRdb shows in-frame clones only, minus some. The table has more than 2 million clones, approximately 95% seen once. The specimen was naive CD4+ T cells sorted from blood. Subset of the sample: CD45RA+ positively selected. These receptors were collected from a man between 18 and 35 years old in good health.

The V gene is TRBV25-1, the J gene TRBJ2-2, with 12 positions matching TRBD1. V trimming: 8 bases; J trimming: 4 bases; junction bases outside the gene matches: 5. There are 15 residues in the CDR3. Per germline, CDR1 MGHDK and CDR2 SYGVNS. The DNA for the CDR3 is TGTGCCAGCGGAGGGACAGGGGGCTTCACCGGGGAGCTGTTTTTT. This encodes CASGGTGGFTGELFF.

In the case of this clone: Other nucleotide sequences from this sample produce the same CDR3. V and J are TRBV4-2 and TRBJ2-2; D is unresolved. V was trimmed by 8 bases and J by 2 bases, leaving 9 bases between them. The germline V gene encodes CDR1 LGHNA and CDR2 YNFKEQ. The CDR3 has 13 residues. The CDR3 region is CASSQLNTGELFF. The CDR3 bases are TGTGCCAGCTCTCAGCTTAACACCGGGGAGCTGTTTTTT.

The J gene is TRBJ1-1, the V gene TRBV10-2; D remains ambiguous. CDR1 WSHSY and CDR2 SAAADI come from the germline V gene. With 7 bases removed from V and 3 bases from J, the gap between germline ends came to 9 bases. The CDR3 consists of 12 residues. CDR3 sequence (DNA): TGCGCCAGCAAGAGGAAAGACACTGAAGCTTTCTTT. Protein sequence: CASKRKDTEAFF.

The rearrangement uses TRBV11-2 and TRBJ1-5, with a tentative D call TRBD1 (6 bases). Germline V gene data show CDR1 as SGHAT and CDR2 as FQNNGV. Trimming left V 1 base short and J 2 bases short, with 12 bases between. The CDR3 is 16 amino acids. The CDR3 here is CASSLGGSGGNQPQHF. The CDR3 DNA follows: TGTGCCAGCAGCTTAGGAGGGTCAGGGGGCAATCAGCCCCAGCATTTT.

The V call is TRBV30, the J call TRBJ2-2; 9 bases match TRBD1. CDR1 is GTSNPN, CDR2 SVGIG, per germline (reference sequence). Trimming at V came to 7 bases and at J to 6 bases, leaving 6 bases not matched to a gene. This CDR3 is built from 13 residues. This CDR3 is CAYQQGAAGELFF. In DNA, the CDR3 is TGTGCCTACCAACAGGGGGCAGCCGGGGAGCTGTTTTTT.

With regard to this clone: This sample also contains other DNA sequences that code for the same CDR3. This chain connects TRBV6-5 to TRBJ1-1; D is unresolved. The CDR3 totals 13 residues. Trimming took 6 bases from V and 1 from J, leaving 9 bases between them. Per the germline V gene, CDR1 is MNHEY and CDR2 is SVGAGI. The CDR3 loop is CASRRGKNTEAFF. DNA for the CDR3: TGTGCCAGCAGGCGGGGAAAGAACACTGAAGCTTTCTTT.

The chain has TRBV7-2 and TRBJ1-2; D not certain. Trimming took 1 base from V and 0 from J, leaving 9 bases between them. The CDR3 contains 15 residues. The germline CDR1 and CDR2 sequences are SGHTA and FQGNSA. The CDR3 reads CASSLGQAPNYGYTF. The CDR3 DNA is TGTGCCAGCAGCTTAGGGCAGGCCCCTAACTATGGCTACACCTTC.

The chain employs TRBV27 and TRBJ1-3; 11 bases fit TRBD1. Germline lookup yields CDR1 MNHEY and CDR2 SMNVEV (reference sequence). V lost 6 bases, J lost 4 bases, and 2 bases stayed unmatched. The CDR3 covers 14 residues. The CDR3 is CASRRTGGGNTIYF. The CDR3 DNA is TGTGCCAGCAGACGGACAGGGGGCGGAAACACCATATATTTT.

A note on this clone: Other DNA sequences of this sample code for an identical CDR3. The chain employs TRBV5-1 and TRBJ1-6; 7 nucleotides line up with TRBD1. Germline V gives CDR1 SGHRS, CDR2 YFSETQ. The CDR3 has 15 residues. Trimming removed 4 bases from V and 6 bases from J; junction bases left unmatched: 7. The CDR3 DNA follows: TGCGCCAGCAGCCTTACGACAGGGTCTAATTCACCCCTCCACTTT. This encodes CASSLTTGSNSPLHF.

To note about this clone: The same CDR3 is also encoded by other DNA sequences in this sample. J is TRBJ1-1 and V is TRBV7-8; D is perhaps TRBD1 (6 bases). This CDR3 is built from 13 residues. V was pared by 2 bases and J by 4 bases, with 8 bases between. The germline gives CDR1 SGHVS, CDR2 FQNEAQ. For the CDR3, the DNA is TGTGCCAGCAGCTTAAGGGGGGGCACTGAAGCTTTCTTT. It encodes CASSLRGGTEAFF.

This sequence joins TRBV27 and TRBJ2-7; D remains unclear. The CDR3 contains 14 residues. V was trimmed by 4 bases and J by 0 bases, leaving 10 bases between them. Germline V lookup: CDR1 MNHEY, CDR2 SMNVEV (reference sequence). CDR3 sequence reads: CASSSQLTSYEQYF. The DNA for the CDR3 is TGTGCCAGCAGTTCTCAACTCACCTCCTACGAGCAGTACTTC.

As regards this clone: Other DNA sequences of this sample code for an identical CDR3. The V gene is TRBV6-1, the J gene TRBJ2-7; no clear D. V gave up 3 bases and J gave up 4 bases, with 4 bases separating them. The length of the CDR3 is 11 residues. Germline values: CDR1 MNHNS, CDR2 SASEGT. The CDR3 DNA follows: TGTGCCAGCAGTGAGGGGTACGAGCAGTACTTC. Translating gives CASSEGYEQYF.

This chain joins TRBV10-3 and TRBJ2-2; TRBD2 is a possible D gene (6 bases). The CDR3 totals 12 residues. Trimming cost V 10 bases and J 8 bases, with 14 bases left between them. CDR1 and CDR2 from the germline V gene are ENHRY and SYGVKD. The CDR3 DNA reads as TGTGCCACCCACGGCGGGGAGGGGGAGCTGTTTTTT. Translating it yields CATHGGEGELFF.

The chain employs TRBV2 and TRBJ2-4; D might be TRBD2 (5 bases). The CDR3 sequence is 16 residues long. Germline lookup yields CDR1 SNHLY and CDR2 FYNNEI. V shed 5 bases and J shed 1 base, with 15 bases lying between them. The CDR3 is CASSPSSSGAKNIQYF. DNA of the CDR3: TGTGCCAGCAGTCCCTCCAGCTCGGGGGCCAAAAACATTCAGTACTTC.

This chain links TRBV2 with TRBJ1-4; D remains ambiguous. This CDR3 comprises 12 residues. Germline CDR1 SNHLY, CDR2 FYNNEI. V was pared by 10 bases and J by 8 bases, with 14 bases between. CDR3 amino acids: CAILTREEKLFF. CDR3 coding DNA: TGTGCCATCTTGACACGTGAGGAAAAACTGTTTTTT.

The gene calls are TRBV19 and TRBJ2-1; D is undetermined. V lost 5 bases and J 7 bases, leaving 12 bases between the germline ends. Germline V lookup: CDR1 LNHDA, CDR2 SQIVND (reference sequence). CDR3 length: 13 amino acids. The CDR3 loop is CASSAGLANEQFF. The DNA of the CDR3 is TGTGCCAGTAGTGCTGGATTGGCGAATGAGCAGTTCTTC.

The V gene is TRBV29-1, the J gene TRBJ2-5, with TRBD2 identical over 12 bases. The germline V gene encodes CDR1 SQVTM and CDR2 ANQGSEA. Losses at the gene ends were 4 bases for V and 0 bases for J; bases not matched to a gene: 6. This CDR3 is 16 amino acids long. CDR3 nucleotide sequence: TGCAGCGTTGGCGGACTAGCGGGGATGAACCAAGAGACCCAGTACTTC. It is translated as CSVGGLAGMNQETQYF.

The CDR3 sequence: CASRLGQGSTGAFF. CDR3 bases: TGTGCAAGTCGGCTCGGACAGGGATCAACTGGGGCTTTCTTT. The rearrangement uses TRBV12-2 and TRBJ1-1; the table's D call of TRBD1 was not tested on the DNA. TRBV12-2 is a pseudogene. The CDR3 is made up of 14 amino acids.

This rearrangement joins TRBV6-1 to TRBJ2-7; D is possibly TRBD1 or TRBD2 (5 bases each). Trimming removed 4 bases at V and 4 bases at J, with 20 bases between. CDR1 and CDR2 from the germline V gene are MNHNS and SASEGT. The CDR3 spans 16 residues. Here the CDR3 reads CASSGASGTANYEQYF. In DNA form, the CDR3 reads TGTGCCAGCAGTGGGGCCTCCGGGACCGCGAATTACGAGCAGTACTTC.

In this sample, this clone turned up once. CDR3 in DNA: TGTGCCAGCAGCTCTCGGCTGGGTCCGGGGCAGGGGCTTGGGGAGCAGTACTTC. Translation: CASSSRLGPGQGLGEQYF. V and J are TRBV7-2 and TRBJ2-7; perhaps TRBD1 as D (6 bases). Germline lookup yields CDR1 SGHTA and CDR2 FQGNSA. Trimming removed 4 bases from V and 7 bases from J, with 29 bases in between. The CDR3 is 18 residues long.

With respect to this clone: The sample holds other DNA sequences that translate to the same CDR3. The V gene is TRBV18, the J gene TRBJ1-5, with 9 bases fitting TRBD1. After removal of 3 bases from V and 7 bases from J, the junction contained 4 bases not matched to a gene. Germline-derived CDR1 and CDR2 are KGHSH and LQKENI. The CDR3 has 14 residues. DNA of the CDR3: TGTGCCAGCTCACCGGGACAGGGTAACCAGCCCCAGCATTTT. It translates to CASSPGQGNQPQHF.

This chain connects TRBV6-1 to TRBJ2-1, with TRBD1 identical over 7 bases. The CDR3 runs 17 residues. With V trimmed by 3 bases and J by 7 bases, 15 bases remained unmatched. Germline V gene data show CDR1 as MNHNS and CDR2 as SASEGT. Here the CDR3 DNA reads TGTGCCAGCAGTGACGCCGCCGGCCAGGGGGTAACGAATGAGCAGTTCTTC. Translated, it gives CASSDAAGQGVTNEQFF.